These 11 T cell receptor beta chains were all obtained from the same sample, sequenced in a study of CD8 T cells in ankylosing spondylitis listed by TCRdb under 2017. Their target antigens are unknown. The paper's findings and limits, for the study overall: Blood from ankylosing spondylitis patients appeared to be characterized by a TCR beta motif made up of several highly homologous amino acid variants.

The library was generated by 5' RACE. The listed sequencing device is Illumina HiSeq 2500. Starting from the raw public reads, TCRdb applied fastp trimming at Q25, assembled clones with MiXCR and retained in-frame beta chains. Under each unique CDR3 protein, matching rows form one entry showing the most common genes and DNA. The sample table shows 400,000 to 450,000 distinct CDR3 sequences, and 15% to 20% are seen once. The ten largest clonotypes hold about 0.94% of the sample. Sequenced: blood, either unsorted or a sorted T cell fraction (not recorded which). These receptors all come from a male donor with ankylosing spondylitis.

V is TRBV5-1 and J is TRBJ1-6; 9 positions match TRBD1. Trimming cost V 0 bases and J 7 bases; bases outside gene matches: 2. The CDR3 consists of 15 residues. CDR1 and CDR2 (germline): SGHRS, YFSETQ. The CDR3, as DNA: TGCGCCAGCAGCTTGGGGACAGGGGAGAATTCACCCCTCCACTTT. Amino acid sequence: CASSLGTGENSPLHF.

The rearrangement links TRBV12-3 or TRBV12-4 to TRBJ2-1, with D hard to call. The CDR3 has 15 amino acids. The ends were cut back, 2 bases at V and 4 bases at J, with 12 bases in the middle. CDR3 protein: CASSLRASNYNEQFF. The CDR3 nucleotides read TGTGCCAGCAGTTTACGAGCGTCAAATTACAATGAGCAGTTCTTC.

This clonotype turned up a few times. J is TRBJ1-5 and V is TRBV6-1; 7 nucleotides agree with TRBD1. Losses at the gene ends were 8 bases for V and 0 bases for J; bases not matched to a gene: 4. The germline CDR1 and CDR2 sequences are MNHNS and SASEGT. There are 14 residues in the CDR3. The CDR3 nucleotides are TGTGCCAGCCGGGACAGACCTAGCAATCAGCCCCAGCATTTT. It translates to CASRDRPSNQPQHF.

V and J are TRBV3-1 and TRBJ2-2; D is perhaps TRBD1 (6 bases). Deletions cut 0 bases from V and 2 bases from J, with 13 bases between. Germline CDR1 reads LGHDT; CDR2 reads YNNKEL (reference sequence). The CDR3 extends over 17 amino acids. The CDR3 loop is CASSQDRPGANTGELFF. For the CDR3, the DNA is TGTGCCAGCAGCCAAGATCGACCAGGGGCCAACACCGGGGAGCTGTTTTTT.

This clonotype came up a few times. The chain links TRBV5-1 to TRBJ1-2, with D possibly matching TRBD1 (5 bases). Between the trimmed V and J ends, which lost 5 bases and 8 bases, there was a span of 16 bases. Germline V gene lookup returns CDR1 SGHRS and CDR2 YFSETQ. This CDR3 comprises 13 residues. The CDR3 DNA sequence: TGCGCCAGCAGTACGGCCCAGGGAGGCGGCTACACCTTC. Amino acid sequence: CASSTAQGGGYTF.

This clonotype came up a few times. The V gene is TRBV5-1, the J gene TRBJ2-7, with 8 nucleotides matching TRBD1. J gave up 3 bases and V 1 base, and 3 bases lay outside the gene matches. From germline, CDR1 is SGHRS and CDR2 YFSETQ. CDR3 length: 14 residues. The CDR3 reads CASSLSGQGYEQYF. The DNA for the CDR3 is TGCGCCAGCAGCTTGTCCGGACAGGGCTACGAGCAGTACTTC.

This clonotype has at least ten counts. V and J are TRBV20-1 and TRBJ2-5; 7 positions match TRBD2. V was clipped by 6 bases and J by 6 bases; unmatched bases: 13. Germline-derived CDR1 and CDR2 are DFQATT and SNEGSKA (reference sequence). This CDR3 is 14 amino acids long. The CDR3, as DNA: TGCAGTGCACCCAAAGGGACGGGGGGAAAGACCCAGTACTTC. The encoded protein is CSAPKGTGGKTQYF.

This clonotype turned up a few times. This rearrangement joins TRBV12-3 or TRBV12-4 to TRBJ1-3; weak D call: TRBD1 (6 bases). CDR3 length: 14 amino acids. Trimming took off 6 bases at V and 2 bases at J, with 11 bases between the two ends. CDR3 in DNA: TGTGCCAGCAGGGCTAGGGGGGCTGGAAACACCATATATTTT. Translation gives CASRARGAGNTIYF.

This clonotype was observed a handful of times. J is TRBJ1-1 and V is TRBV12-3 or TRBV12-4, with D perhaps matching TRBD1 (6 bases). Deletions cut 2 bases from V and 1 base from J, with 14 bases between. The CDR3 contains 16 residues. CDR3 amino acids: CASSLIPRGENTEAFF. The CDR3 bases are TGTGCCAGCAGTTTAATCCCGAGGGGGGAGAACACTGAAGCTTTCTTT.

This clonotype was recorded many times. The chain employs TRBV5-1 and TRBJ2-2; tentative D call: TRBD2 (5 bases). Germline values: CDR1 SGHRS, CDR2 YFSETQ. This CDR3 is built from 16 residues. Trimming took 1 base from V and 0 from J, leaving 10 bases between them. In DNA, the CDR3 is TGCGCCAGCAGCTTGTCGGCGGGTACGAACACCGGGGAGCTGTTTTTT. Amino acid sequence: CASSLSAGTNTGELFF.

The rearrangement uses TRBV7-2 and TRBJ1-1; 7 positions agree with TRBD1. The germline V gene has CDR1 SGHTA and CDR2 FQGNSA. The CDR3 runs 16 residues. Trimming cost V 1 base and J 6 bases; bases outside gene matches: 11. CDR3 amino acids: CASSLGGGRGIAEAFF. CDR3 DNA sequence: TGTGCCAGCAGCTTAGGAGGGGGCAGGGGGATAGCTGAAGCTTTCTTT.